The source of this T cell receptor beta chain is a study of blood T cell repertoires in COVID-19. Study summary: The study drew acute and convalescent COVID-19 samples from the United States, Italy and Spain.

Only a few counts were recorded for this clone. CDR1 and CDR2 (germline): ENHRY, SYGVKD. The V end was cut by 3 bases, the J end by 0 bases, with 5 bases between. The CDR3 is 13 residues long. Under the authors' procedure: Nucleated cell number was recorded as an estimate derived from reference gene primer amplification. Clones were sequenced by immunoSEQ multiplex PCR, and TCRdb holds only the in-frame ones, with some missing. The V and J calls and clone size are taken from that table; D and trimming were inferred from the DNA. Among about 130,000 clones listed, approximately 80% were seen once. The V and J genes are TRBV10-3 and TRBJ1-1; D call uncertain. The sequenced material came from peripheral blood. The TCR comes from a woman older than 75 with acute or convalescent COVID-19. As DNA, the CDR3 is TGTGCCATCAGTGAACAGATGAACACTGAAGCTTTCTTT. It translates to CAISEQMNTEAFF.